This T cell receptor beta chain was obtained from a study of cytomegalovirus exposure and HLA in healthy donors. The study, taken as a whole, reports: Testing in vitro showed a few CMV-associated chains specific for CMV antigens. Fewer N-insertions (relative to the 666-donor mean) were reportedly seen in an Asian-associated ancestry cluster in a later analysis.

The CDR3 runs 15 residues. Trimming took off 4 bases at V and 2 bases at J, with 15 bases between the two ends. Germline values: CDR1 SGHRS, CDR2 YFSETQ. A word on this clone: Its target is not known.

PCR amplification relied on 60 Vbeta primers (plus 13 Jbeta primers). Libraries were prepared by immunoSEQ multiplex PCR; TCRdb keeps only in-frame clonotypes and omits some of them. Here the sample spans about 220,000 clones, less than 85% being singletons. Sequencing was performed on PBMCs. The V call is TRBV5-1, the J call TRBJ2-5; the D gene is possibly TRBD2 (5 bases). This TCR was recovered from a man between 18 and 29 years old in good health and CMV-seronegative. As DNA, the CDR3 is TGCGCCAGCAGCCGGACTGGGGTGGGGCAAGAGACCCAGTACTTC. It specifies CASSRTGVGQETQYF.